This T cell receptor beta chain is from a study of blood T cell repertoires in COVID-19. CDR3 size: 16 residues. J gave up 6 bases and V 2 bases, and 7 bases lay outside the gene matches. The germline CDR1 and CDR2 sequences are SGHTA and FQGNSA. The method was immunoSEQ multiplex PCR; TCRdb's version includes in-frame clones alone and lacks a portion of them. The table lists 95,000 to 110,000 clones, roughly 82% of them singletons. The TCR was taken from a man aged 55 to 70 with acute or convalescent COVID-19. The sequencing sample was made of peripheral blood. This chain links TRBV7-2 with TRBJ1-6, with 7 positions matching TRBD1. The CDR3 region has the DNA TGTGCCAGCAGCTTACGAACGGGACAGACTAATTCACCCCTCCACTTT. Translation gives CASSLRTGQTNSPLHF. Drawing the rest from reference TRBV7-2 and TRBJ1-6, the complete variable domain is GAGVSQSPSNKVTEKGKDVELRCDPISGHTALYWYRQSLGQGLEFLIYFQGNSAPDKSGLPSDRFSAERTGGSVSTLTIQRTQQEDSAVYLCASSLRTGQTNSPLHFGNGTRLTVT.